This TCR beta chain emerged from a study of CD8+ T cells in alopecia areata. As the sequencing template, cDNA was produced by extracting RNA and reverse transcribing it. TCRdb's copy holds only in-frame clones and misses some; the assay was immunoSEQ multiplex PCR. The sample comprises about 210,000 clones, 55% to 70% of which are singletons, and around 3.9% rests with the top ten. Treatment: oral pan-JAK inhibitor, 5-10 mg twice daily. The CDR3 sequence is 14 residues long. Germline CDR1 SNHLY, CDR2 FYNNEI. Germline trimming cut 6 bases from V and 5 bases from J; bases unmatched to any gene: 4. Specimen: CD4+ T cells sorted from blood, collected at week 4, from a patient treated with tofacitinib. This rearrangement joins TRBV2 to TRBJ1-4; 9 bases are a match to TRBD1. The receptor was derived from a human donor with alopecia areata. The CDR3 protein is CASSRQGENEKLFF. Written as DNA, the CDR3 is TGTGCCAGCAGCCGACAGGGGGAGAATGAAAAACTGTTTTTT.